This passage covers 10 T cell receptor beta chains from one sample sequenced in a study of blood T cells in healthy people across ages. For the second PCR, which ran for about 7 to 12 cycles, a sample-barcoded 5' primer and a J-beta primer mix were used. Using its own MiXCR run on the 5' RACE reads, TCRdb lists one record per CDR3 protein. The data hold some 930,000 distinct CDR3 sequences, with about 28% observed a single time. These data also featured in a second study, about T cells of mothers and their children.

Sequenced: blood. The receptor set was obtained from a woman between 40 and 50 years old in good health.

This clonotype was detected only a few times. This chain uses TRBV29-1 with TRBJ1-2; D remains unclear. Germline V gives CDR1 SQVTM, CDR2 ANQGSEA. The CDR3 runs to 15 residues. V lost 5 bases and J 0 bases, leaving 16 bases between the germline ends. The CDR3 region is CSVKGEPGANYGYTF. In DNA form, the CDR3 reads TGCAGCGTTAAGGGAGAACCCGGAGCTAACTATGGCTACACCTTC.

Written as DNA, the CDR3 is TGCAGTGCTACATCTACTACCGGGACAACTAACTATGGCTACACCTTC. Translation gives CSATSTTGTTNYGYTF. This sequence joins TRBV20-1 and TRBJ1-2; D is perhaps TRBD1 (6 bases). The germline V gene encodes CDR1 DFQATT and CDR2 SNEGSKA (reference sequence). CDR3 length: 16 amino acids. The V end was cut by 4 bases, the J end by 0 bases, with 18 bases between.

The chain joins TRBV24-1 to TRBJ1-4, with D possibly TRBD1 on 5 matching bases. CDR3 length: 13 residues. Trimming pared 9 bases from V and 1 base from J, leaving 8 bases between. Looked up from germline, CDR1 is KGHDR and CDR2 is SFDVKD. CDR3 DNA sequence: TGTGCCACCTTCAGGGAAACTAATGAAAAACTGTTTTTT. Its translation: CATFRETNEKLFF.

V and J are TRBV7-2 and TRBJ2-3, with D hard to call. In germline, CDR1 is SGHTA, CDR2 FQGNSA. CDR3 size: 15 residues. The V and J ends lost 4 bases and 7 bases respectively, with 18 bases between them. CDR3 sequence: CASSSPKGTTHTQYF. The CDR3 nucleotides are TGTGCCAGCAGCTCCCCCAAAGGAACTACACATACGCAGTATTTT.

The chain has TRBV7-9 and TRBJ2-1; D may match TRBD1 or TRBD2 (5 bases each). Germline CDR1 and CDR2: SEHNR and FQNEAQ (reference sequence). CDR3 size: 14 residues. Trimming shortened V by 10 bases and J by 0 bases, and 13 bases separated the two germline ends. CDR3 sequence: CATAVGVSYNEQFF. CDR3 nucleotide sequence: TGTGCCACCGCAGTGGGGGTCTCCTACAATGAGCAGTTCTTC.

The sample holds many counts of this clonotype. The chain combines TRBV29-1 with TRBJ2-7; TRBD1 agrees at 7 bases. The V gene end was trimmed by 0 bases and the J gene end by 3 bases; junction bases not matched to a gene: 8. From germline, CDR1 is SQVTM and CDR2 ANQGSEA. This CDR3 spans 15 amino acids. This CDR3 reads CSVEEAGGPHYEQYF. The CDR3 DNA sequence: TGCAGCGTTGAAGAGGCAGGGGGTCCCCACTACGAGCAGTACTTC.

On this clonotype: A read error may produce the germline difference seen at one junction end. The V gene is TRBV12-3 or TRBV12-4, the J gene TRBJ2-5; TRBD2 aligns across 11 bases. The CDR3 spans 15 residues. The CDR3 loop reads CASSLAGGPEGTQYF. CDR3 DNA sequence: TGTGCCAGCAGTCTAGCGGGGGGTCCCGAAGGGACCCAGTACTTC.

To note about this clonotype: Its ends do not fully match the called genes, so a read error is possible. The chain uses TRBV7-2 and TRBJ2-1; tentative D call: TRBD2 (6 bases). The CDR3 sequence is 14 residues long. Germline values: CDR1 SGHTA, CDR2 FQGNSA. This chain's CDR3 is CAGSFQGLYNEQFF. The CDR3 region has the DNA TGTGCCGGCAGCTTCCAGGGACTCTACAATGAGCAGTTCTTC.

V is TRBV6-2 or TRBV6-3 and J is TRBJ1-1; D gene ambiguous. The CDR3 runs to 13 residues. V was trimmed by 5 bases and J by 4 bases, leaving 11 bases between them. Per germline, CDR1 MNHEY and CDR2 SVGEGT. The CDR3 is CASSNGPITEAFF. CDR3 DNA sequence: TGTGCCAGCAGTAATGGGCCCATCACTGAAGCTTTCTTT.

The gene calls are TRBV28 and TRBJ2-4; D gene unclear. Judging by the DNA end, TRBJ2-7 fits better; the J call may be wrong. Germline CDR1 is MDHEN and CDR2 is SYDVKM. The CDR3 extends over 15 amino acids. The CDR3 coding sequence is TGTGCCAGCAGTTTAGAACGAGAGACATCCTACGAGCAGTACTTC. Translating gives CASSLERETSYEQYF.